This T cell receptor (beta chain) was identified in a study of neurological immune-mediated disorders (dated by TCRdb to about 2019). For the study in its entirety: The study compared peripheral blood TCR-beta repertoires of HTLV-I-associated myelopathy (HAM/TSP) patients, multiple sclerosis patients and healthy controls using UMI-based sequencing. The roughly 99 TCR-beta libraries covered PBMC samples along with longitudinal samples, technical triplicates, and paired sorted CD4+ and CD8+ T-cell subsets. The cohort included 60 to 75 subjects: about 14 with HAM/TSP, some 34 with multiple sclerosis, and approximately 20 healthy controls.

Trimming takes 3 bases from V and 2 bases from J, and the germline ends sit 13 bases apart. The CDR3, from cysteine to phenylalanine, totals 15 residues. Of the read, only the CDR3 DNA is kept; its 45 bases are in frame from base 1. The germline V gene (reference sequence) supplies CDR1 DFQATT and CDR2 SNEGSKA. This clonotype was observed at least ten times. No cognate antigen has been identified for it. There are no base qualities to consult, and no much larger clone falls within one base. To synthesize cDNA, template-switch 5'RACE was performed with a primer carrying a 10-nucleotide random unique molecular identifier so that each TCR transcript was tagged. Every sequencing run yielded over 190 million TCR-beta sequences covering 15-18 subjects. The RNeasy kit was used for extraction of total RNA. The KAPA Real-time Library Amplification kit was used to amplify TCR-beta VDJ regions with primers for the TCR constant region and the 5'RACE anchor. Sample indexes and Illumina adaptors were added in a first PCR, after which library yield was increased in a second PCR. After Ampure bead purification, the roughly 650 bp TCR product was size-selected on a 2% E-gel SizeSelection system. Before pooling, library quality was assessed on a Bioanalyzer, concentration was determined with Qubit, and library quantification was performed with the Kapa Library Quantification kit. An Illumina HiSeq 2500 sequenced the libraries paired-end 2 x 150 bp. To increase sequence diversity, roughly 24-31% phiX was spiked into each library pool. In the authors' own workflow: Quality-filtered reads were processed with the UMI-based MiGEC pipeline, which removed over 75% of raw TCR sequences during error correction. VDJ genes were aligned to IMGT germline references, and each clonotype was defined by a unique CDR3 amino acid sequence together with V-J genes. Clonal expansion, Shannon diversity, and CDR3 relatedness (CalcPairwiseDistances, ClusterSamples) were evaluated with VDJtools, and phylogenetic trees were built with CLCbio workbench. Clones with at least 8 unique UMIs were defined as expanded, with this threshold being based on coefficient-of-variation modelling across technical triplicates. The public reads were quality trimmed at Q25 with fastp and then assembled into clones with MiXCR by TCRdb, keeping productive beta chains. For every CDR3 protein sequence, its rows merge into one entry that carries the most common genes and DNA. These V and J calls are TCRdb output, not the study's own analysis. Present in this sample are roughly 39,000 distinct CDR3 sequences, approximately 7.2% of which were seen just once. Of the sample, 5.7% falls within the top ten clones.

The healthy controls were volunteers from blood banks in Maryland, USA. Sorted-subset TCR libraries were prepared from over 850,000 sorted CD4+ or CD8+ T cells. Peripheral blood was subjected to Ficoll-Hypaque density gradient centrifugation to isolate PBMCs, which were then cryopreserved in liquid nitrogen. Paired sorted CD4+ and CD8+ subsets came from healthy controls, HAM/TSP patients and MS patients. What the study reported, not specific to this receptor: TCR clonal expansion was highest in HAM/TSP patients and lowest in MS patients, with MS patients falling below even healthy controls. Across subjects, expanded clones never shared an identical CDR3 amino acid sequence, which suggests that the TCR-beta repertoires in every group were private.

Input material: CD4+ T cells from blood. This sequence was found in a man aged 50 or older in good health. The chain joins TRBV20-1 to TRBJ2-2, and perhaps TRBD1 as D gene, on 6 matching bases. The encoded CDR3 is CSARGDRPNTGELFF. The DNA sequence is given as TGCAGTGCTAGGGGAGACAGGCCAAACACCGGGGAGCTGTTTTTT.